The rows below give T cell receptor beta chains drawn from one sample of a study of graft-versus-host responses after intestinal transplantation. Libraries were prepared by immunoSEQ multiplex PCR; TCRdb keeps only in-frame clonotypes and omits some of them. The sample has approximately 33,000 clones; roughly four fifths are singletons. These receptors' targets are unknown. This sample comprised unstimulated CD8+ T cells sorted from spleen or lymph node cells, obtained before intestinal transplant. These receptors were obtained from a human donor who received an intestinal transplant. Each CDR3 is given with its conserved first and last residue. Each record gives: V gene, clone size, D gene, J gene, CDR3 protein, CDR3 DNA. A D gene is named only where the DNA matches it firmly. Clone size, where shown, is once, few, many, or a class for clones that have expanded.

>TRBV30|once|-|TRBJ2-2
CAWSGGSGGGELFF
TGTGCCTGGAGTGGAGGAAGCGGTGGCGGGGAGCTGTTTTTT
>TRBV7-2|-|TRBD2|TRBJ2-5
CASSARGRGGRETQYF
TGTGCCAGCAGCGCGAGGGGCCGCGGGGGTAGGGAGACCCAGTACTTC
>TRBV28|-|TRBD1|TRBJ2-7
CASGWTGGEQYF
TGTGCCAGCGGATGGACAGGAGGCGAGCAGTACTTC
>TRBV7-9|-|-|TRBJ1-1
CASSPRSGRTEAFF
TGTGCCAGCAGCCCTCGTTCGGGTAGGACTGAAGCTTTCTTT
>TRBV10-1|-|TRBD1|TRBJ2-7
CASSGQGAGRGYEQYF
TGCGCCAGCAGTGGACAGGGGGCGGGAAGGGGCTACGAGCAGTACTTC
>TRBV5-1|-|-|TRBJ2-7
CASSPTRAPNYEQYF
TGCGCCAGCAGCCCCACGCGGGCGCCGAACTACGAGCAGTACTTC
>TRBV28|-|-|TRBJ1-2
CASRRNSAGGRDYGYTF
TGTGCCAGCCGAAGGAATAGTGCGGGGGGCAGGGACTATGGCTACACCTTC
>TRBV5-4|-|TRBD2|TRBJ2-7
CASSPGLDSHYYEQYF
TGTGCCAGCAGCCCGGGACTAGATTCCCACTACTACGAGCAGTACTTC
>TRBV7-9|-|TRBD2|TRBJ2-7
CASSLLGGYEQYF
TGTGCCAGCAGCTTACTGGGGGGGTACGAGCAGTACTTC
>TRBV5-1|-|TRBD2|TRBJ2-1
CASSRGLAAYNEQFF
TGCGCCAGCAGCCGGGGACTAGCGGCCTACAATGAGCAGTTCTTC
>TRBV19|-|TRBD2|TRBJ2-7
CASSIDGPSGPSKQYF
TGTGCCAGTAGTATAGACGGGCCTAGCGGACCAAGCAAGCAGTACTTC
>TRBV27|-|TRBD1|TRBJ2-3
CASSFQGADTQYF
TGTGCCAGCAGTTTTCAGGGGGCAGATACGCAGTATTTT
>TRBV27|-|-|TRBJ2-7
CASSDTPLGAEQYF
TGTGCCAGCAGCGACACCCCTTTGGGGGCCGAGCAGTACTTC
>TRBV28|-|TRBD1|TRBJ1-5
CASSSYLNRDSWNQPQHF
TGTGCCAGCAGTTCCTACCTCAACCGGGACAGCTGGAATCAGCCCCAGCATTTT
>TRBV9|-|-|TRBJ2-6
CASSVEETSRANVLTF
TGTGCCAGCAGCGTAGAGGAGACCTCAAGGGCCAACGTCCTGACTTTC
>TRBV4-1|-|TRBD1|TRBJ2-2
CASSQWHRGRPGELFF
TGCGCCAGCAGCCAATGGCACAGGGGTAGGCCCGGGGAGCTGTTTTTT
>TRBV5-6|few|-|TRBJ1-3
CASSVGSSGNTIYF
TGTGCCAGCAGCGTAGGGAGCTCTGGAAACACCATATATTTT